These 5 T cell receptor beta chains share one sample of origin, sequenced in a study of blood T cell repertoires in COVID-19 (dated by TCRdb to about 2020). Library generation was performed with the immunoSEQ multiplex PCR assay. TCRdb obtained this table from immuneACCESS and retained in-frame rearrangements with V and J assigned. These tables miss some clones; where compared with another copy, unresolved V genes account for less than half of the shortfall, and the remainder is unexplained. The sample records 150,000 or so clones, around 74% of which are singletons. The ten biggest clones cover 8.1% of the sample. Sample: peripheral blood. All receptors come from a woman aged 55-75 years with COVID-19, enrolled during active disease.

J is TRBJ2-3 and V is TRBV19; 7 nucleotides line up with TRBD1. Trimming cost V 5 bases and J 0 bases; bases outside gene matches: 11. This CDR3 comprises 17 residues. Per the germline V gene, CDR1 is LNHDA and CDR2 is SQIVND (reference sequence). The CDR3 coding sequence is TGTGCCAGTAGTCCCGGGACAGCAACCTTAAGCACAGATACGCAGTATTTT. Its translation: CASSPGTATLSTDTQYF. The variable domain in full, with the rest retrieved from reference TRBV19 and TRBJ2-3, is DGGITQSPKYLFRKEGQNVTLSCEQNLNHDAMYWYRQDPGQGLRLIYYSQIVNDFQKGDIAEGYSVSREKKESFPLTVTSAQKNPTAFYLCASSPGTATLSTDTQYFGPGTRLTVL.

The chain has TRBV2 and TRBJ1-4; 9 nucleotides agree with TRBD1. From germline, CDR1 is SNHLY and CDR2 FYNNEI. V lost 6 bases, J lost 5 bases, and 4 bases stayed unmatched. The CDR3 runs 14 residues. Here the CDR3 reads CASRAGQGNEKLFF. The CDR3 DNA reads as TGTGCCAGCAGAGCAGGACAGGGGAATGAAAAACTGTTTTTT.

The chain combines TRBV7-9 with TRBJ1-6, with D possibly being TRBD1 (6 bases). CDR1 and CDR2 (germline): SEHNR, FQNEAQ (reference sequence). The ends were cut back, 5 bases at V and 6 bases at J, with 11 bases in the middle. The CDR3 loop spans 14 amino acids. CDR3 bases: TGTGCCAGCAGCACGGACAGCAGTAATTCACCCCTCCACTTT. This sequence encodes CASSTDSSNSPLHF.

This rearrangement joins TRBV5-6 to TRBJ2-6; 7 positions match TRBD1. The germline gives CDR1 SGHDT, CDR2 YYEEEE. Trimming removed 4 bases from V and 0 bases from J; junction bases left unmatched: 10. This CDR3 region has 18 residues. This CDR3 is CASSSGQALFSGANVLTF. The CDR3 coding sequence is TGTGCCAGCAGCAGTGGACAGGCGTTGTTCTCTGGGGCCAACGTCCTGACTTTC.

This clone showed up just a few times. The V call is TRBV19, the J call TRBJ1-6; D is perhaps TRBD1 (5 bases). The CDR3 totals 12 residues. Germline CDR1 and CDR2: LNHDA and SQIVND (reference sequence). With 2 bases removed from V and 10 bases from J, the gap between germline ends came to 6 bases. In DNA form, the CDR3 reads TGTGCCAGTAGTATAAGGGGCTCACCCCTCCACTTT. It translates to CASSIRGSPLHF.